Listed here are 19 T cell receptor beta chains from one sample, sequenced in a study of T cell responses to AZD1222 COVID-19 vaccine. Only in-frame clones appear in the TCRdb table, and some are missing; sequencing was by immunoSEQ multiplex PCR. The table has more than 85,000 clones, approximately 87% seen once. Sequenced material: peripheral blood, taken 28 days after the second AZD1222 dose. The receptors derive from an adult who received the AZD1222 COVID-19 vaccine.

The gene calls are TRBV13 and TRBJ2-5; TRBD2 agrees at 9 bases. V was clipped by 3 bases and J by 5 bases; unmatched bases: 10. Germline V gene data show CDR1 as PRHDT and CDR2 as FYEKMQ (reference sequence). This CDR3 comprises 16 residues. The CDR3 is CASSFFGGGAFETQYF. For the CDR3, the DNA is TGTGCCAGCAGCTTTTTTGGCGGGGGGGCCTTTGAGACCCAGTACTTC.

The V gene is TRBV6-6, the J gene TRBJ2-7, with TRBD2 identical over 8 bases. The trim removed 3 bases at V and 0 bases at J, leaving 7 bases unmatched. Per the germline V gene, CDR1 is MNHNY and CDR2 is SVGAGI (reference sequence). The CDR3 is made up of 16 amino acids. The chain's CDR3 is CASSYPTSGISYEQYF. CDR3 nucleotide sequence: TGTGCCAGCAGTTATCCAACTAGCGGCATCTCCTACGAGCAGTACTTC.

The gene calls are TRBV11-1 and TRBJ2-3; TRBD2 matches at 11 bases. The CDR3 covers 16 residues. Per the germline V gene, CDR1 is SGHAT and CDR2 is FQDESV (reference sequence). V gave up 5 bases and J gave up 0 bases; unmatched junction bases: 4. Here the CDR3 DNA reads TGTGCCAGCAGCGCCCTAGCGGGGGGTAGCACAGATACGCAGTATTTT. This encodes CASSALAGGSTDTQYF.

This clone was seen a few times. J is TRBJ1-2 and V is TRBV5-5, with TRBD1 as a possible D gene (5 bases). Per germline, CDR1 SGHKS and CDR2 YYEKEE (reference sequence). The CDR3 has 13 residues. The V end lost 4 bases, the J end lost 14 bases, and 21 bases lay between the germline ends. The CDR3 bases are TGTGCCAGCAGCCTACAGGCCTTGACCCAACGTACCTTC. Its translation: CASSLQALTQRTF.

Points on this clone: The sample contains more than one DNA sequence encoding this CDR3. The chain links TRBV7-9 to TRBJ1-4; D is possibly TRBD1 (5 bases). The germline CDR1 and CDR2 sequences are SEHNR and FQNEAQ (reference sequence). The CDR3 contains 11 residues. The V gene lost 4 bases and the J gene lost 8 bases, with 5 bases spanning the gap. In DNA, the CDR3 is TGTGCCAGCAGCTCAGGGGAAAAACTGTTTTTT. It specifies CASSSGEKLFF.

The rearrangement links TRBV3-1 (or the pseudogene TRBV3-2) to TRBJ1-3; D not certain. The CDR3 is 14 amino acids. Trimming left V 4 bases short and J 4 bases short, with 11 bases between. The germline gives CDR1 LGHDT, CDR2 YNNKEL (reference sequence). The CDR3 nucleotides are TGTGCCAGCAGCCTTAATTTGAGGGGAAACACCATATATTTT. The encoded protein is CASSLNLRGNTIYF.

The chain is built from TRBV30 and TRBJ1-5; unclear D gene. The CDR3 runs to 13 residues. Trimming removed 5 bases from V and 2 bases from J, with 10 bases in between. Germline CDR1 and CDR2: GTSNPN and SVGIG (reference sequence). CDR3 sequence: CAWDTRGNQPQHF. The CDR3 DNA follows: TGTGCCTGGGACACGAGGGGCAATCAGCCCCAGCATTTT.

The chain combines TRBV27 with TRBJ2-7; possible D gene TRBD2, 5 bases. The CDR3 is 15 amino acids. CDR1 is MNHEY, CDR2 SMNVEV, per germline (reference sequence). The germline V and J ends were trimmed by 2 bases and 6 bases, with 17 bases remaining between them. Here the CDR3 reads CASSLNPGMRREQYF. The CDR3 DNA is TGTGCCAGCAGTTTAAATCCGGGGATGCGGCGCGAGCAGTACTTC.

The chain links TRBV6-6 to TRBJ1-1; 9 bases match TRBD1. The CDR3 runs to 14 residues. The V and J ends lost 7 bases and 1 base, in that order; junction bases with no gene match: 4. Germline V gene lookup returns CDR1 MNHNY and CDR2 SVGAGI (reference sequence). CDR3 sequence reads: CASTQQGANTEAFF. CDR3 DNA sequence: TGTGCCAGCACCCAACAGGGGGCGAACACTGAAGCTTTCTTT.

V is TRBV6-2 or TRBV6-3 and J is TRBJ2-2; no reliable D call. The CDR3 covers 16 residues. The germline V gene encodes CDR1 MNHEY and CDR2 SVGEGT. The V and J ends lost 0 bases and 8 bases respectively, with 16 bases between them. CDR3 protein: CASSYSSEHSGGELFF. The DNA for the CDR3 is TGTGCCAGCAGTTACTCGAGTGAGCACTCAGGTGGGGAGCTGTTTTTT.

The chain recombines TRBV15 with TRBJ2-1, with 11 bases fitting TRBD2. Germline CDR1 is LNHNV and CDR2 is YYDKDF (reference sequence). The CDR3 is 16 residues long. V lost 3 bases, J lost 1 base, and 2 bases stayed unmatched. CDR3 in amino acids: CATSRGTSGSYNEQFF. DNA of the CDR3: TGTGCCACCAGCAGGGGGACTAGCGGATCCTACAATGAGCAGTTCTTC.

This clone came up once. This chain connects TRBV7-9 to TRBJ1-1; 7 bases align to TRBD1. Germline values: CDR1 SEHNR, CDR2 FQNEAQ (reference sequence). Trimming at V came to 3 bases and at J to 8 bases, leaving 12 bases not matched to a gene. The CDR3 spans 15 residues. The CDR3 spells CASSFPYRGSIEAFF. CDR3 nucleotides: TGTGCCAGCAGCTTCCCTTACAGGGGTTCCATCGAAGCTTTCTTT.

The chain joins TRBV7-7 to TRBJ2-2; D remains unclear. This CDR3 region has 15 residues. Germline V gives CDR1 SSHAT, CDR2 FNYEAQ (reference sequence). Trimming stripped 5 bases from V and 4 bases from J, with 14 bases between. Here the CDR3 DNA reads TGTGCCAGCAGCCCCAGGCTAGATACCACCGGGGAGCTGTTTTTT. Translated, it gives CASSPRLDTTGELFF. Using reference TRBV7-7 and TRBJ2-2 for the parts outside the CDR3, the full variable domain is GAGVSQSPRYKVTKRGQDVTLRCDPISSHATLYWYQQALGQGPEFLTYFNYEAQPDKSGLPSDRFSAERPEGSISTLTIQRTEQRDSAMYRCASSPRLDTTGELFFGEGSRLTVL.

The genes are TRBV18 and TRBJ2-7; no clear D gene. In germline, CDR1 is KGHSH, CDR2 LQKENI. With 0 bases removed from V and 1 base from J, the gap between germline ends came to 13 bases. The CDR3 loop spans 16 amino acids. The CDR3 reads CASSPPVIHGSYEQYF. The CDR3 DNA follows: TGTGCCAGCTCACCACCGGTCATTCACGGTTCCTACGAGCAGTACTTC.

J is TRBJ1-2 and V is TRBV14; D not resolved. V lost 4 bases and J lost 3, with 9 bases in between. The CDR3 is made up of 13 amino acids. CDR1 and CDR2 (germline): SGHDN, FVKESK. The CDR3 protein is CASSLGRHYGYTF. The CDR3 bases are TGTGCCAGCAGCCTGGGGAGGCACTATGGCTACACCTTC.

The chain has TRBV19 and TRBJ2-7; 8 positions agree with TRBD2. CDR1 is LNHDA and CDR2 is SQIVND in the germline V gene (reference sequence). The CDR3 covers 16 residues. J gave up 3 bases and V 3 bases, and 10 bases lay outside the gene matches. The CDR3 DNA is TGTGCCAGTAGTATGACCCGGGGGGGGGTCGGCTACGAGCAGTACTTC. It specifies CASSMTRGGVGYEQYF.

J is TRBJ1-1 and V is TRBV19; TRBD1 is a possible D gene (5 bases). The germline gives CDR1 LNHDA, CDR2 SQIVND (reference sequence). The CDR3 extends over 14 amino acids. The V end was cut by 4 bases, the J end by 6 bases, with 15 bases between. CDR3 loop: CASSTSTEIPEAFF. The CDR3, as DNA: TGTGCCAGTAGTACGTCGACAGAGATCCCTGAAGCTTTCTTT.

The CDR3 DNA follows: TGTGCCAGCAGCGACCCGGGACAGGGGGACTATGGCTACACCTTC. It codes for CASSDPGQGDYGYTF. The V call is TRBV9, the J call TRBJ1-2; 11 bases agree with TRBD1. The CDR3 extends over 15 amino acids. V trimming: 3 bases; J trimming: 3 bases; junction bases outside the gene matches: 4. The germline V gene encodes CDR1 SGDLS and CDR2 YYNGEE.

This clone has only a few counts. This chain joins TRBV12-3 or TRBV12-4 and TRBJ1-5; the D is unclear. The CDR3 contains 13 residues. The V gene lost 7 bases and the J gene lost 5 bases, with 12 bases spanning the gap. The CDR3 sequence: CASTPSLDQPQHF. In DNA, the CDR3 is TGTGCCAGCACCCCATCCCTTGATCAGCCCCAGCATTTT.